The 26 T cell receptor beta chains presented below share a single source sample, sequenced in a study of blood T cell repertoires in COVID-19. Clones were sequenced by immunoSEQ multiplex PCR, and TCRdb holds only the in-frame ones, with some missing. The sample lists over 150,000 clones, approximately 86% occurring once. Sequenced input: peripheral blood. The source is a man over 45 with active or convalescent COVID-19.

This chain uses TRBV3-1 (or the pseudogene TRBV3-2) with TRBJ2-5; 10 bases map to TRBD2. Looked up from germline, CDR1 is LGHDT and CDR2 is YNNKEL (reference sequence). V lost 1 base, J lost 5 bases, and 10 bases stayed unmatched. The length of the CDR3 is 17 residues. The CDR3 DNA follows: TGTGCCAGCAGCCAAGGTTACAGCGGGGGGGTCCGGGAGACCCAGTACTTC. Translating gives CASSQGYSGGVRETQYF.

The chain recombines TRBV6-5 with TRBJ1-6; 8 positions agree with TRBD1. V shed 7 bases and J 7 bases; nucleotides not matched to a gene: 3. This CDR3 spans 13 amino acids. The germline V gene has CDR1 MNHEY and CDR2 SVGAGI. The CDR3: CASKGQANSPLHF. For the CDR3, the DNA is TGTGCCAGCAAGGGACAGGCAAATTCACCCCTCCACTTT.

The J gene is TRBJ1-6, the V gene TRBV5-4, with TRBD1 identical over 7 bases. Trimming removed 5 bases from V and 6 bases from J; junction bases left unmatched: 8. The germline V gene has CDR1 SGHNT and CDR2 YYREEE (reference sequence). There are 15 residues in the CDR3. CDR3 sequence: CASRTTGQPNSPLHF. CDR3 in DNA: TGTGCCAGCAGAACTACGGGACAGCCTAATTCACCCCTCCACTTT.

The gene calls are TRBV4-2 and TRBJ1-5; 10 bases agree with TRBD1. The CDR3 has 17 amino acids. Looked up from germline, CDR1 is LGHNA and CDR2 is YNFKEQ. After removal of 2 bases from V and 0 bases from J, the junction contained 4 bases not matched to a gene. The CDR3 DNA follows: TGTGCCAGCAGCCAAAAGACAGGGGGCTATAGCAATCAGCCCCAGCATTTT. Amino acids: CASSQKTGGYSNQPQHF.

This clone appeared a few times. This chain joins TRBV5-1 and TRBJ2-2; TRBD1 agrees at 10 bases. The CDR3 is 14 amino acids. Germline V lookup: CDR1 SGHRS, CDR2 YFSETQ. Trimming at V came to 4 bases and at J to 7 bases, leaving 4 bases not matched to a gene. This chain's CDR3 is CASSADRGIGELFF. DNA for the CDR3: TGCGCCAGCAGCGCGGACAGGGGGATCGGGGAGCTGTTTTTT.

V is TRBV7-7 and J is TRBJ2-5; a weak D match, TRBD1 (6 bases). The CDR3 contains 13 residues. The V end was cut by 5 bases, the J end by 4 bases, with 11 bases between. The germline V gene has CDR1 SSHAT and CDR2 FNYEAQ (reference sequence). The CDR3 sequence: CASSPGQSETQYF. DNA for the CDR3: TGTGCCAGCAGCCCCGGACAGTCAGAGACCCAGTACTTC.

The gene calls are TRBV10-3 and TRBJ1-1; 8 bases fit TRBD1. Germline CDR1 ENHRY, CDR2 SYGVKD. Unmatched junction bases numbered 10, after V lost 7 bases and J lost 6 bases. This CDR3 region has 14 residues. DNA of the CDR3: TGTGCCATCACCAGATCTCAGGGGGCTGCTGAAGCTTTCTTT. Amino acid sequence: CAITRSQGAAEAFF.

This clone was counted once. This sequence joins TRBV5-1 and TRBJ1-2; 7 bases are shared with TRBD1. The CDR3 sequence is 14 residues long. Germline V gene lookup returns CDR1 SGHRS and CDR2 YFSETQ. Germline trimming cut 0 bases from V and 5 bases from J; bases unmatched to any gene: 4. CDR3 in amino acids: CASSLAQDRYGYTF. CDR3 DNA sequence: TGCGCCAGCAGCTTGGCCCAGGACAGGTATGGCTACACCTTC.

This clone was seen a handful of times. V and J are TRBV27 and TRBJ2-5; D possibly corresponds to TRBD1 (6 bases). CDR3 length: 13 residues. The V gene's germline CDR1 is MNHEY and CDR2 SMNVEV (reference sequence). V was trimmed by 8 bases and J by 5 bases, leaving 15 bases between them. The CDR3 coding sequence is TGTGCCAGCCGGGACACCGATTGGGAGACCCAGTACTTC. Translating gives CASRDTDWETQYF.

This chain connects TRBV15 to TRBJ2-1, with 7 bases aligning to TRBD1. CDR3 length equals 14 residues. Germline V gene data show CDR1 as LNHNV and CDR2 as YYDKDF (reference sequence). With V trimmed by 0 bases and J by 6 bases, 2 bases remained unmatched. The CDR3 loop is CATSRDQGVNEQFF. As DNA, the CDR3 is TGTGCCACCAGCAGAGATCAGGGGGTCAATGAGCAGTTCTTC. Filled out from reference TRBV15 and TRBJ2-1, the complete variable domain reads DAMVIQNPRYQVTQFGKPVTLSCSQTLNHNVMYWYQQKSSQAPKLLFHYYDKDFNNEADTPDNFQSRRPNTSFCFLDIRSPGLGDTAMYLCATSRDQGVNEQFFGPGTRLTVL.

CDR3 bases: TGTGCCAGCAGTACCCATGGGGGGTACGAGCAGTACTTC. This encodes CASSTHGGYEQYF. The chain uses TRBV28 and TRBJ2-7; TRBD2 is a possible D gene (6 bases). The CDR3 totals 13 residues. Germline CDR1 MDHEN, CDR2 SYDVKM. V lost 5 bases, J lost 4 bases, and 12 bases lay in between.

The chain is built from TRBV7-3 and TRBJ2-5, with a possible D match to TRBD1 (5 bases). The CDR3 sequence is 13 residues long. The germline CDR1 and CDR2 sequences are SGHTA and FQGTGA. Trimming took 2 bases from V and 4 from J, leaving 8 bases between them. CDR3 protein: CASSLGAIETQYF. The CDR3 bases are TGTGCCAGCAGCTTAGGGGCCATAGAGACCCAGTACTTC.

The rearrangement uses TRBV2 and TRBJ2-3, with a tentative D call TRBD2 (6 bases). Deletions cut 9 bases from V and 4 bases from J, with 14 bases between. CDR1 and CDR2 (germline): SNHLY, FYNNEI. This CDR3 is 13 amino acids long. CDR3 residues: CARALAWADTQYF. The CDR3 DNA sequence: TGTGCCAGGGCACTAGCCTGGGCAGATACGCAGTATTTT. The full variable domain, completed using reference TRBV2 and TRBJ2-3, is EPEVTQTPSHQVTQMGQEVILRCVPISNHLYFYWYRQILGQKVEFLVSFYNNEISEKSEIFDDQFSVERPDGSNFTLKIRSTKLEDSAMYFCARALAWADTQYFGPGTRLTVL.

This sequence joins TRBV9 and TRBJ2-5; 8 positions agree with TRBD2. CDR1 SGDLS and CDR2 YYNGEE come from the germline V gene. This CDR3 is built from 15 residues. The trim removed 0 bases at V and 6 bases at J, leaving 7 bases unmatched. The chain's CDR3 is CASSVAGSGGQTQYF. In nucleotides, the CDR3 is TGTGCCAGCAGCGTAGCGGGATCGGGGGGGCAGACCCAGTACTTC.

A note on this clone: This specimen includes other DNA sequences encoding the same CDR3. This sequence joins TRBV6-5 and TRBJ1-2, with TRBD1 matching 8 bases. The CDR3 sequence is 15 residues long. The J segment lost 2 bases and the V segment lost 2 bases, leaving 4 bases of the junction unmatched. The germline gives CDR1 MNHEY, CDR2 SVGAGI. The CDR3 coding sequence is TGTGCCAGCAGTTACCGACGGACAGGGAACTATGGCTACACCTTC. The encoded protein is CASSYRRTGNYGYTF.

Comments on this clone: The sample carries other DNA sequences with the same CDR3. The chain combines TRBV6-5 with TRBJ1-3, with a weak D call TRBD1 (5 bases). This CDR3 spans 14 amino acids. Between the trimmed V and J ends, which lost 5 bases and 1 base, there was a span of 9 bases. Germline CDR1 MNHEY, CDR2 SVGAGI. CDR3 DNA sequence: TGTGCCAGCAGTCCCTCAGGGTCTGGAAACACCATATATTTT. Translation gives CASSPSGSGNTIYF.

CDR3 in DNA: TGTGCCAGCAGCTTAAAAGGGGGATACGAGCAGTTCTTC. Amino acid sequence: CASSLKGGYEQFF. V is TRBV11-3 and J is TRBJ2-1; D may be TRBD1 (6 bases). From germline, CDR1 is SGHNT and CDR2 YENEEA. The length of the CDR3 is 13 residues. Trimming took off 2 bases at V and 10 bases at J, with 12 bases between the two ends.

In its sample, this clone was seen a few times. Other DNA sequences in this sample translate to the same CDR3. V gene TRBV12-3 or TRBV12-4 combines with J gene TRBJ1-5, with TRBD1 as a possible D gene (6 bases). This CDR3 has 13 residues. Trimming cost V 6 bases and J 0 bases, with 6 bases left between them. Written as DNA, the CDR3 is TGTGCCAGCAGGACAGGTAGCAATCAGCCCCAGCATTTT. It translates to CASRTGSNQPQHF.

The CDR3 region is CASSEGRNEKLFF. In DNA form, the CDR3 reads TGTGCCAGCAGTGAAGGGAGAAATGAAAAACTGTTTTTT. The rearrangement links TRBV6-1 to TRBJ1-4; D is uncertain. The length of the CDR3 is 13 residues. Germline loops: CDR1 MNHNS, CDR2 SASEGT. Trimming stripped 1 base from V and 5 bases from J, with 5 bases between.

CDR3 coding DNA: TGTGCCAGTACAGGGGGGGACTATGGCTACACCTTC. Residues: CASTGGDYGYTF. The chain uses TRBV28 and TRBJ1-2, with 8 positions matching TRBD1. J lost 3 bases, V lost 9 bases, and 3 bases had no gene match. Germline V gene data show CDR1 as MDHEN and CDR2 as SYDVKM. The CDR3 is 12 residues long.

The chain employs TRBV10-3 and TRBJ1-5; D possibly corresponds to TRBD1 (6 bases). The V and J ends lost 0 bases and 1 base respectively, with 10 bases between them. Germline V gene lookup returns CDR1 ENHRY and CDR2 SYGVKD. The CDR3 runs 16 residues. The CDR3 protein is CAISESGQGSNQPQHF. In DNA, the CDR3 is TGTGCCATCAGTGAGTCGGGTCAGGGGAGCAATCAGCCCCAGCATTTT.

The CDR3, as DNA: TGTGCCAGCAGCTTATCACGGGACAGACAAGCTTTCTTT. Translation: CASSLSRDRQAFF. The rearrangement joins TRBV7-2 to TRBJ1-1; TRBD1 aligns across 7 bases. CDR1 is SGHTA and CDR2 is FQGNSA in the germline V gene. V shed 2 bases, J shed 9 bases, and the junction held 6 bases outside the gene matches. CDR3 length: 13 residues.

This clone was observed a single time. The rearrangement joins TRBV6-4 to TRBJ2-2; weak D call: TRBD2 (5 bases). The length of the CDR3 is 13 residues. The V end lost 3 bases, the J end lost 5 bases, and 7 bases lay between the germline ends. CDR1 and CDR2 from the germline V gene are MRHNA and SNTAGT. The CDR3 DNA follows: TGTGCCAGCAGTGAATCGGGGACCGGGGAGCTGTTTTTT. It encodes CASSESGTGELFF.

The chain uses TRBV6-5 and TRBJ2-7, with TRBD2 matching 8 bases. CDR1 MNHEY and CDR2 SVGAGI come from the germline V gene. This CDR3 comprises 15 residues. Losses at the gene ends were 6 bases for V and 5 bases for J; bases not matched to a gene: 12. The CDR3 nucleotides read TGTGCCAGCAGCGGCGGGGGACTAGGGGCTGACGAGCAGTACTTC. This gives the protein CASSGGGLGADEQYF.

The chain carries TRBV10-3 and TRBJ1-2; TRBD1 matches at 7 bases. Per the germline V gene, CDR1 is ENHRY and CDR2 is SYGVKD. V lost 6 bases, J lost 5 bases, and 9 bases stayed unmatched. The CDR3 totals 14 residues. The CDR3 region is CAISGTDSYYGYTF. The CDR3 DNA sequence: TGTGCCATCAGCGGGACAGACTCCTATTATGGCTACACCTTC.

This clone has a single count. Other DNA sequences from this sample encode an identical CDR3 as well. The chain carries TRBV18 and TRBJ2-2; D is ambiguous. Trimming left V 3 bases short and J 1 base short, with 6 bases between. This CDR3 region has 14 residues. The germline V gene has CDR1 KGHSH and CDR2 LQKENI. CDR3 sequence: CASSPAQNTGELFF. The CDR3 region has the DNA TGTGCCAGCTCACCTGCGCAGAACACCGGGGAGCTGTTTTTT.